The clone carrying this T cell receptor beta chain was counted a single time. The data originate from a study of blood T cell repertoires in COVID-19. The CDR3 is 14 residues long. Germline loops: CDR1 LNHDA, CDR2 SQIVND (reference sequence). V lost 3 bases, J lost 0 bases, and 9 bases lay in between. The repertoire was sequenced with immunoSEQ multiplex PCR; TCRdb's copy has only in-frame clones and lacks some. The sample contains 120,000 or so clones, nearly 90% of which appear only once. Sequenced input: peripheral blood. This chain links TRBV19 with TRBJ2-7, with D possibly TRBD1 on 6 matching bases. This clonotype was obtained from an elderly woman with acute or convalescent COVID-19. The CDR3 coding sequence is TGTGCCAGTAGTATGACAGGAACCTCCTACGAGCAGTACTTC. Residues: CASSMTGTSYEQYF.